These 27 T cell receptor beta chains came from one sample sequenced in a study of blood T cells in healthy people across ages. Through a sample-barcoded 5' primer and a J-beta primer mix, a second PCR was run for roughly 6 to 11 cycles. TCRdb itself ran the 5' RACE reads through MiXCR, one entry per CDR3 protein. The data hold 1.5 million to 2 million distinct CDR3 sequences, with 28% observed a single time. Sequenced: blood. These receptors were collected from a woman in her 30s in good health.

This sequence joins TRBV21-1 and TRBJ2-5; the listed D gene, TRBD2, was not tested against the DNA. TRBV21-1 has pseudogene status. CDR3 length: 14 residues. The CDR3 coding sequence is TGTGCCAGCAGCAAACCTAAGTGGGCGCGGGAGCAGTACTTC. Translation gives CASSKPKWAREQYF.

The chain is built from TRBV3-1 and TRBJ2-7; 9 bases line up with TRBD2. CDR1 LGHDT and CDR2 YNNKEL come from the germline V gene (reference sequence). V was pared by 6 bases and J by 3 bases, with 6 bases of the junction left unmatched. CDR3 length: 14 amino acids. The DNA of the CDR3 is TGTGCCAGCAGGCATAGCGGGAGCATCTACGAGCAGTACTTC. Its protein is CASRHSGSIYEQYF.

CDR3 sequence reads: CASNPTGLSNNEQFF. Here the CDR3 DNA reads TGTGCCAGCAACCCGACAGGGTTGTCGAACAATGAGCAGTTCTTC. The rearrangement joins TRBV7-9 to TRBJ2-1; 7 nucleotides agree with TRBD1. The CDR3 consists of 15 residues. V lost 7 bases and J lost 5; bases outside the gene matches: 11. Looked up from germline, CDR1 is SEHNR and CDR2 is FQNEAQ (reference sequence).

Only a few counts were recorded for this clonotype. The chain uses TRBV4-3 and TRBJ2-1, with 10 bases matching TRBD2. The CDR3 runs 15 residues. Per germline, CDR1 LGHNA and CDR2 YSLEER. The V segment lost 4 bases and the J segment 10 bases; nucleotides outside the gene matches: 10. The CDR3, as DNA: TGCGCCAGCAGCCCCCAACCGGGACTAGCGCGGGAGCAGTTCTTC. Residues: CASSPQPGLAREQFF.

V is TRBV7-9 and J is TRBJ1-2; no firm D call. This CDR3 comprises 14 residues. Trimming took 6 bases from V and 6 from J, leaving 17 bases between them. In germline, CDR1 is SEHNR, CDR2 FQNEAQ (reference sequence). The CDR3 sequence is CASRSGITDHGYTF. CDR3 nucleotide sequence: TGTGCCAGCAGATCCGGGATAACAGATCATGGCTACACCTTC.

The chain has TRBV3-1 and TRBJ1-2; D is unclear. Germline-derived CDR1 and CDR2 are LGHDT and YNNKEL (reference sequence). Trimming took off 7 bases at V and 5 bases at J, with 20 bases between the two ends. The CDR3 is made up of 15 amino acids. The DNA of the CDR3 is TGTGCCAGCACCCCGTTGAGCACGCCGGGGTATGGCTACACCTTC. This codes for CASTPLSTPGYGYTF.

In this sample, this clonotype turned up a few times. The rearrangement links TRBV2 to TRBJ1-2; D ambiguous. The CDR3 is 14 amino acids. With 1 base removed from V and 4 bases from J, the gap between germline ends came to 10 bases. Germline V lookup: CDR1 SNHLY, CDR2 FYNNEI. The CDR3: CASSEEGSSYGYTF. As DNA, the CDR3 is TGTGCCAGCAGTGAAGAGGGTAGCTCCTATGGCTACACCTTC.

This clonotype was found a few times. The gene calls are TRBV10-3 and TRBJ2-3, with 13 bases matching TRBD2. The junction had 6 bases not matched to a gene; V was cut back by 5 bases and J by 4 bases. CDR3 length: 16 residues. Germline CDR1 and CDR2: ENHRY and SYGVKD. The chain's CDR3 is CAISQTSGRRPDTQYF. In DNA, the CDR3 is TGTGCCATCAGTCAGACTAGCGGGAGGCGGCCAGATACGCAGTATTTT.

The V and J genes are TRBV11-2 and TRBJ1-5; 10 bases match TRBD1. Germline V lookup: CDR1 SGHAT, CDR2 FQNNGV. The ends lost 5 bases at V and 5 bases at J; junction bases unmatched: 9. This CDR3 spans 16 amino acids. The CDR3 DNA reads as TGTGCCAGCAGCCGTAACCCGGACAGGGGGTATCAGCCCCAGCATTTT. Its translation: CASSRNPDRGYQPQHF.

In its sample, this clonotype was seen a few times. V and J are TRBV12-3 or TRBV12-4 and TRBJ1-2; 9 bases agree with TRBD1. CDR3 length: 15 residues. J lost 5 bases, V lost 5 bases, and 9 bases had no gene match. DNA for the CDR3: TGTGCCAGCAGTCCCGGGGGACAGGGACAATATGGCTACACCTTC. Protein sequence: CASSPGGQGQYGYTF.

This clonotype was detected ten times or more. The CDR3 reads CASSSIAGGDTQYF. The CDR3 region has the DNA TGCGCCAGCAGCTCGATAGCGGGAGGGGATACGCAGTATTTT. The chain links TRBV5-1 to TRBJ2-3; 11 nucleotides line up with TRBD2. Unmatched junction bases numbered 3, after V lost 3 bases and J lost 6 bases. This CDR3 has 14 amino acids. Looked up from germline, CDR1 is SGHRS and CDR2 is YFSETQ.

This clonotype was observed once. The gene calls are TRBV20-1 and TRBJ2-3; D might be TRBD2 (5 bases). This CDR3 region has 14 residues. Germline-derived CDR1 and CDR2 are DFQATT and SNEGSKA (reference sequence). With 6 bases removed from V and 4 bases from J, the gap between germline ends came to 17 bases. DNA for the CDR3: TGCAGTGCCCTAGACGCGGGCTTGGCAGATACGCAGTATTTT. Protein product: CSALDAGLADTQYF.

This clonotype was seen more than once but under ten times. The genes are TRBV11-2 and TRBJ1-6, with D possibly being TRBD1 (6 bases). V was cut by 5 bases and J by 7 bases, with 12 bases left in between. Germline CDR1 and CDR2: SGHAT and FQNNGV. The CDR3 has 14 residues. Here the CDR3 reads CASSPWTENSPLHF. The CDR3 DNA sequence: TGTGCCAGCAGCCCCTGGACAGAGAATTCACCCCTCCACTTT.

This clonotype occurred many times. A junction end diverges from the germline sequence, so it may reflect a read error. The chain couples TRBV7-6 to TRBJ2-1; D remains unclear. Germline-derived CDR1 and CDR2 are SGHVS and FNYEAQ. The CDR3 is 11 amino acids. The CDR3 coding sequence is TGTGCCAGCAGTTTAGGTACTGAGCAGTTCTTC. Protein product: CASSLGTEQFF.

This clonotype was recorded many times. CDR3 sequence: CASSAGTPRWEQFF. The CDR3 coding sequence is TGTGCCAGCAGCGCCGGGACCCCAAGATGGGAGCAGTTCTTC. The chain links TRBV5-5 to TRBJ2-1; tentatively, D is TRBD1 or TRBD2 (5 bases each). Trimming left V 4 bases short and J 10 bases short, with 18 bases between. The CDR3 length is 14 residues. Germline V gene data show CDR1 as SGHKS and CDR2 as YYEKEE (reference sequence).

The chain joins TRBV7-3 to TRBJ2-1, with D possibly TRBD2 on 6 matching bases. This CDR3 has 16 amino acids. Germline V CDR1 and CDR2: SGHTA, FQGTGA. V lost 0 bases to trimming and J lost 3 bases, with 12 bases between them. The CDR3 region has the DNA TGTGCCAGCAGCTTAACGGGCGGGGAGTACTACAATGAGCAGTTCTTC. Encoded protein: CASSLTGGEYYNEQFF. The variable domain in full, with the rest retrieved from reference TRBV7-3 and TRBJ2-1, is GAGVSQTPSNKVTEKGKYVELRCDPISGHTALYWYRQSLGQGPEFLIYFQGTGAADDSGLPNDRFFAVRPEGSVSTLKIQRTERGDSAVYLCASSLTGGEYYNEQFFGPGTRLTVL.

This clonotype was found many times. This chain uses TRBV7-2 with TRBJ2-6; D is undetermined. Germline CDR1 and CDR2: SGHTA and FQGNSA. Trimming shortened V by 1 base and J by 0 bases, and 13 bases separated the two germline ends. This CDR3 has 18 residues. In nucleotides, the CDR3 is TGTGCCAGCAGCTTAGTTGGGGTGCGGAGCTCTGGGGCCAACGTCCTGACTTTC. This gives the protein CASSLVGVRSSGANVLTF.

In its sample, this clonotype was seen many times. This chain connects TRBV20-1 to TRBJ2-1; 8 bases are a match to TRBD1. With V trimmed by 3 bases and J by 5 bases, 3 bases remained unmatched. This CDR3 contains 13 residues. Germline CDR1 reads DFQATT; CDR2 reads SNEGSKA (reference sequence). This CDR3 reads CSASRGLNNEQFF. The CDR3 DNA sequence: TGCAGTGCTAGCAGGGGGCTAAACAATGAGCAGTTCTTC.

This clonotype was counted many times. J is TRBJ2-5 and V is TRBV7-2, with 8 nucleotides matching TRBD2. V shed 5 bases and J 5 bases; nucleotides not matched to a gene: 4. Germline CDR1 and CDR2: SGHTA and FQGNSA. The CDR3 covers 13 residues. CDR3 DNA sequence: TGTGCCAGCAGCAGCGGGAGAGGGGAGACCCAGTACTTC. It is translated as CASSSGRGETQYF. The full variable domain, rest sourced from reference TRBV7-2 and TRBJ2-5, is GAGVSQSPSNKVTEKGKDVELRCDPISGHTALYWYRQSLGQGLEFLIYFQGNSAPDKSGLPSDRFSAERTGGSVSTLTIQRTQQEDSAVYLCASSSGRGETQYFGPGTRLLVL.

There are a few counts of this clonotype. V gene TRBV11-2 combines with J gene TRBJ2-7; D ambiguous. CDR1 is SGHAT and CDR2 is FQNNGV in the germline V gene. There are 13 residues in the CDR3. Between the trimmed V and J ends, which lost 0 bases and 6 bases, there was a span of 9 bases. The CDR3 DNA follows: TGTGCCAGCAGCTTAGATCGGCAGGCCGAGCAGTACTTC. Translated: CASSLDRQAEQYF.

Comments on this clonotype: A much larger clonotype is one base distant, so this may be a read error. This rearrangement joins TRBV7-9 to TRBJ1-2; D is unclear. The CDR3 spans 12 residues. Germline-derived CDR1 and CDR2 are SEHNR and FQNEAQ (reference sequence). The CDR3 DNA sequence: TGTACCAGCAGCTTAGGCGGAGCTGGCTACACCTTC. Protein sequence: CTSSLGGAGYTF.

This clonotype was observed a handful of times. The rearrangement joins TRBV9 to TRBJ1-5; possible D gene TRBD1, 6 bases. Germline CDR1 reads SGDLS; CDR2 reads YYNGEE. This CDR3 is 15 amino acids long. V lost 0 bases to trimming and J lost 4 bases, with 11 bases between them. Here the CDR3 DNA reads TGTGCCAGCAGCGTAGAAGGGACACCTAATCAGCCCCAGCATTTT. Its translation: CASSVEGTPNQPQHF. Drawing the rest from reference TRBV9 and TRBJ1-5, the complete variable domain is DSGVTQTPKHLITATGQRVTLRCSPRSGDLSVYWYQQSLDQGLQFLIQYYNGEERAKGNILERFSAQQFPDLHSELNLSSLELGDSALYFCASSVEGTPNQPQHFGDGTRLSIL.

This clonotype was detected only a few times. The chain joins TRBV9 to TRBJ2-3; maybe TRBD1 (5 bases). The length of the CDR3 is 16 residues. The V end was cut by 0 bases, the J end by 1 base, with 12 bases between. From germline, CDR1 is SGDLS and CDR2 YYNGEE. The CDR3 loop is CASSVGPDTRTDTQYF. In nucleotides, the CDR3 is TGTGCCAGCAGCGTAGGACCGGACACCCGCACAGATACGCAGTATTTT.

For this clonotype: A much larger clone differs by one base, so this may be a read error. The chain is built from TRBV6-6 and TRBJ2-7; D unclear. CDR1 and CDR2 (germline): MNHNY, SVGAGI (reference sequence). Trimming took off 8 bases at V and 0 bases at J, with 14 bases between the two ends. The CDR3 covers 14 residues. CDR3 DNA sequence: TGTGCCAGCGGCCACGGAACCTACTCCTACGAGCAGTACTTC. It codes for CASGHGTYSYEQYF.

Many counts were recorded for this clonotype. The chain joins TRBV28 to TRBJ2-7; D not resolved. The CDR3 has 11 residues. Germline CDR1 and CDR2: MDHEN and SYDVKM. Trimming stripped 2 bases from V and 7 bases from J, with 6 bases between. This CDR3 reads CASSLTFEQYF. The CDR3 bases are TGTGCCAGCAGTTTAACGTTTGAGCAGTACTTC.

With regard to this clonotype: A much larger clone lies a single base off, so this may be a read error. Since the CDR3 does not end with the conserved phenylalanine or tryptophan, this likely comes from a read error. The CDR3 spells CASSELGDEQYS. The CDR3 DNA reads as TGTGCCAGCAGTGAATTGGGGGACGAGCAGTACTCC. V and J are TRBV6-1 and TRBJ2-7; D is tentatively TRBD1 or TRBD2 (5 bases each). This CDR3 has 12 amino acids. In germline, CDR1 is MNHNS, CDR2 SASEGT. With 2 bases removed from V and 5 bases from J, the gap between germline ends came to 7 bases.

This clonotype has a count of ten or more. The rearrangement joins TRBV6-5 to TRBJ2-5; D not certain. Trimming cost V 0 bases and J 4 bases, with 9 bases left between them. The CDR3 is made up of 14 amino acids. Looked up from germline, CDR1 is MNHEY and CDR2 is SVGAGI. The CDR3 spells CASSYSGSAETQYF. CDR3 nucleotide sequence: TGTGCCAGCAGTTACTCAGGCAGTGCAGAGACCCAGTACTTC.